Below are 3 T cell receptor beta chains sequenced from a single sample in a study of CD8 T cells in ankylosing spondylitis. No antigens are known for them. Study-level results: Characteristic of ankylosing spondylitis blood, it appeared, was a TCR beta motif comprising several highly homologous variants.

TCRdb processed the 5' RACE reads anew with MiXCR; each CDR3 protein has one entry. This sample has about 460,000 distinct CDR3 sequences, with roughly 5.3% found just once. Material: blood, either unsorted or a sorted T cell fraction (not recorded which). The receptors derive from a male donor with ankylosing spondylitis.

This clonotype has at least ten counts. V usage is TRBV9 and J usage is TRBJ1-1; TRBD1 might be the D (6 bases). Germline V gene lookup returns CDR1 SGDLS and CDR2 YYNGEE. V lost 6 bases, J lost 6 bases, and 21 bases lay in between. This CDR3 is 15 amino acids long. The CDR3 DNA is TGTGCCAGCACCCTGAGTCCAGGGGCCGTCGCTGAAGCTTTCTTT. This gives the protein CASTLSPGAVAEAFF.

The chain uses TRBV7-2 and TRBJ2-1; D not resolved. Trimming cost V 1 base and J 6 bases, with 13 bases left between them. Germline CDR1 and CDR2: SGHTA and FQGNSA. This CDR3 region has 15 residues. The CDR3 region is CASSLVSSTFNEQFF. As DNA, the CDR3 is TGTGCCAGCAGCTTAGTCAGCTCGACTTTCAATGAGCAGTTCTTC.

J is TRBJ2-7 and V is TRBV28; the D gene is possibly TRBD2 (6 bases). The CDR3 spans 13 residues. Looked up from germline, CDR1 is MDHEN and CDR2 is SYDVKM. The V end lost 3 bases, the J end lost 3 bases, and 9 bases lay between the germline ends. The CDR3 nucleotides are TGTGCCAGCAGTTTCCCGGGGGTCTACGAGCAGTACTTC. Translation gives CASSFPGVYEQYF.